This T cell receptor beta chain was documented in a study of CD8 T cells in Susac syndrome. An input of about 0.5 to 1 ug of RNA was subjected to reverse transcription using random hexamers. Amplification of the TCR beta CDR3 was carried out by immunoSEQ multiplex PCR, which spanned a total of 54 Vbeta and 13 Jbeta segments. TCRdb re-called the immunoSEQ multiplex PCR reads through MiXCR, storing one row per CDR3 protein. The repertoire holds about 77,000 distinct CDR3 sequences, 85% to 95% seen once, with 0.52% in the top ten. CDR1 MGHDK and CDR2 SYGVNS come from the germline V gene. This CDR3 has 14 amino acids. Losses at the gene ends were 6 bases for V and 7 bases for J; bases not matched to a gene: 12. The authors sequenced TCR beta from blood CD8+ and CD4+ T cells. Recently defined diagnostic criteria for definite or probable disease were fulfilled by Susac syndrome patients. Purification of the CD8+ and CD4+ T cells relied on negative isolation, and TEMRA cells underwent FACS enrichment.

The chain couples TRBV25-1 to TRBJ2-7; 7 positions agree with TRBD1. The source material was CD4+ T cells from PBMCs. The clonotype originates from a human donor with Susac syndrome. The CDR3 sequence: CASRPQGPRWEQYF. The CDR3 coding sequence is TGTGCCAGCAGACCACAGGGGCCGAGGTGGGAGCAGTACTTC.